One T cell receptor (beta chain) is described in this entry. No antigen is known for it. Between the trimmed V and J ends, which lost 3 bases and 0 bases, there was a span of 18 bases. The CDR3 has 18 amino acids. Germline CDR1 KGHDR, CDR2 SFDVKD. The sample belongs to a study of identical twins. Notes on the study in general: Cord blood beta clonotypes present at high abundance carried fewer insertions; no such pattern appeared in memory repertoires.

Via MiXCR, TCRdb re-called the 5' RACE reads, giving one row per CDR3 protein. The sample has roughly 220,000 distinct CDR3 sequences, roughly 7.1% seen once. This same sample was also taken into another study, of T cells expressing NK-cell markers.

The sequenced sample consisted of CD8+ T cells sorted from blood. The J gene is TRBJ2-3, the V gene TRBV24-1; tentatively, D is TRBD1 (6 bases). The clonotype was recovered from a woman younger than 30 in good health. CDR3 amino acids: CATSDETNRDSSTDTQYF. CDR3 DNA sequence: TGTGCCACCAGTGATGAAACAAACAGGGATTCTAGCACAGATACGCAGTATTTT.